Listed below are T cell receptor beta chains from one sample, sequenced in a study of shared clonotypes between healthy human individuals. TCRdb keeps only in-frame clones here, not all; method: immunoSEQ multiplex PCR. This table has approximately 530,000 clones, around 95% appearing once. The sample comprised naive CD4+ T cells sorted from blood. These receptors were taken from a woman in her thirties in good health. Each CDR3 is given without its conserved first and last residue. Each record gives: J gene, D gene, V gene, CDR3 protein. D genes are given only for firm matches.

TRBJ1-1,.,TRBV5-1,ASSLGGVNTEAF
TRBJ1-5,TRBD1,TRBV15,ATSRVQGEKGQPQH
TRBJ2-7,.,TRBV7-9,ASSLEAGEQY
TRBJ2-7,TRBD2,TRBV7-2,ASSVMPAGVSTLQGQY
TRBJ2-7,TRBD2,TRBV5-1,ASSRTSGSLHEQY
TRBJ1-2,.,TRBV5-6,ASSDRRNLYGYT
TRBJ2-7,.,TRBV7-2,ASSSRDGYYEQY
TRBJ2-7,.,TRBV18,ASSDQGWEQY
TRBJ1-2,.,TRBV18,ASSPETTGRGGYT
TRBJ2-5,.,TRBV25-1,ASSVGGGQWETQY
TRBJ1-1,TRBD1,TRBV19,ASSPRQAGGTEAF
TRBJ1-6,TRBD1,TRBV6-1,ASTGTGSSPLH
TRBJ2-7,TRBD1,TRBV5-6,ASSSGQGDEQY
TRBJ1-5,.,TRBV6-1,ASSELGGNQPQH
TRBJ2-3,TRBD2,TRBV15,ATSRKIDGLAGDTQY
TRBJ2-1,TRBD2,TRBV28,ASSFGLAGYNEQF
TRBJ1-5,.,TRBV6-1,ASSEIGTHQPQH
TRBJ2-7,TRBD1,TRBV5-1,ASSLAAGGYEQY
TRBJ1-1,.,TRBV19,ASSSSGVLNTEAF
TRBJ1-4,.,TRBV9,ASSVRGMDEKLF
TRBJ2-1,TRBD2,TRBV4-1,ASSQGSGGSYNEQF
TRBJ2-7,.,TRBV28,ASSLTGRQEQY
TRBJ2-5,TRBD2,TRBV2,ASIHRLADVTKRTQY
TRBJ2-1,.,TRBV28,ACDPGSYNEQF
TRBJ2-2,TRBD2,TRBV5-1,ASSLSAGGNTGELF
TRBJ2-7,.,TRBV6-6,ASSYSEARVGYEQY
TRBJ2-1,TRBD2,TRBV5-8,ASLAGGLLRQF
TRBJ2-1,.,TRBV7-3,ASSPADGAYNEQF
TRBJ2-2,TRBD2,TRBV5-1,ASSPGTSGTGELF
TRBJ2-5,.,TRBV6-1,ASSFTVQETQY
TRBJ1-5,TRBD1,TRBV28,ASSHGQGNNQPQH
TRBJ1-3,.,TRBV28,ASSPHVAGAAGNTIY
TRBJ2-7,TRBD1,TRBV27,ASSRGGQGDYEQY
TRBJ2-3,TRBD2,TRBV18,ASSPTLTSGTADTQY
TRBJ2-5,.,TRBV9,ASSVGTLGGETQY
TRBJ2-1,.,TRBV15,ATSRDFTLRGPEQF
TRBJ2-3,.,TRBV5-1,ASSFGQSTDTQY
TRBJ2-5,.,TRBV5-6,ASSLVWDIKETQY
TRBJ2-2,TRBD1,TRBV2,ASSEALRGQGGTGELF
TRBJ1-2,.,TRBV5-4,ASSLYRVGYT
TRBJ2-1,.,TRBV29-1,SVELFGTNEQF
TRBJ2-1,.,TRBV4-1,ASSQELGQDNEQF
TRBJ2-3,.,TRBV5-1,ASSLASTDTQY
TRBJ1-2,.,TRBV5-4,ASSLVAGGGLGGYT
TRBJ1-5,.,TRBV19,ASSITINQPQH
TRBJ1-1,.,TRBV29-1,SVVSAPQREAF
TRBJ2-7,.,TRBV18,ASSPMGLSYEQY
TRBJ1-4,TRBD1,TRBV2,ASSRFPGQGEKLF
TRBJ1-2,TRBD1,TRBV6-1,ASRPGTDSFYGYT
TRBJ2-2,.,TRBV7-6,ASSLEGRNTGELF
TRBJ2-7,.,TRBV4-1,ASSQDNGAVDEQY
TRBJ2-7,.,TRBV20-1,SANRATEQY
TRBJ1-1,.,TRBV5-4,ASSGWMNTEAF
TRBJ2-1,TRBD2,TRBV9,ASSVAPGSSGVNEQF
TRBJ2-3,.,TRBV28,ASSFETDTQY
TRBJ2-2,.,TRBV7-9,ASSQGRAMTGELF
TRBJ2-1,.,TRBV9,ASSAAAGYNEQF
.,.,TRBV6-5,ASKGRRGYEQY
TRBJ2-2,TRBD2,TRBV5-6,ASSVTSGANTGELF
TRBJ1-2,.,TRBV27,ASSLSRRLANYGYT